The present TCR beta chain was sequenced within a study of technical replicates of blood from a handful of donors listed by TCRdb under 2017. V drops 0 bases and J drops 4 bases, leaving 12 bases in between. Via the germline V gene (reference sequence), CDR1 is LNHDA and CDR2 SQIVND. Counted from cysteine to phenylalanine, this CDR3 has 15 amino acids. CDR3 DNA only is kept here, 45 bases in frame from base 1. Details on this clone: The clone's antigen remains unknown. No much larger clone exists at a distance of one base, and base qualities are not known.

Library creation used the immunoSEQ multiplex PCR assay. Imported from immuneACCESS, the table was reduced by TCRdb to in-frame sequences with V and J called. These copies leave out some clones; in studies compared against another copy, an unresolved V gene accounts for under half, and the cause of the remainder is not known. The sample contains tens of thousands of clones, around 90% of them found a single time. The ten largest clones add up to about 0.35% of the sample. The specimen was T cells isolated from PBMCs. The receptor chain draws on TRBV19 and TRBJ1-1; the D gene is not confidently resolved. The TCR comes from a human donor in good health. The DNA sequence is given as TGTGCCAGTAGTATAGATACAGCTTATGGCACTGAAGCTTTCTTT. Translated, it gives CASSIDTAYGTEAFF.